This TCR beta chain emerged from a study of cytomegalovirus exposure and HLA in healthy donors. Background on the study: The 120 validation repertoires used the same platform as the 650 to 850 first-cohort repertoires (as reported by a later analysis).

Notes on the study in general: Rare TCR sequences predominated, though certain public TCRs were found in many donors. One later analysis, an examination of the roughly 130 validation repertoires, found that first-cohort TCR clusters tended to co-occur in them.

This clone was seen just once. Its antigen is not identified. The method was immunoSEQ multiplex PCR; TCRdb's version includes in-frame clones alone and lacks a portion of them. The sample includes about 150,000 clones, 85% to 90% of them seen just once. Germline CDR1 SGHDT, CDR2 YYEEEE. The CDR3 is 17 amino acids. With 3 bases clipped from V and 0 bases from J, the junction kept 9 bases outside the gene matches. This TCR was recovered from a woman younger than 45 in good health and CMV-seropositive. The chain combines TRBV5-6 with TRBJ2-7; 10 bases map to TRBD2. The specimen was PBMCs. The DNA for the CDR3 is TGTGCCAGCAGCTCCCGACTCTCTAGCGGGAGCTCCTACGAGCAGTACTTC. This sequence encodes CASSSRLSSGSSYEQYF.